These 9 T cell receptor beta chains were sequenced from one sample in a study of response to subunit inactivated influenza vaccine. From the RT-PCR reads, TCRdb called clonotypes with MiXCR, one entry per CDR3 protein. Counted here are around 750,000 distinct CDR3 sequences, 21% occurring once; the ten biggest clones make up 10%. Sequenced material: PBMCs from blood, taken less than 6 days after vaccination. The receptors originated from a man aged 45-65 years who received an inactivated influenza vaccine.

In DNA form, the CDR3 reads TGTGCCAGCTCACCACTCTGGGGAAGGGGTGAAAAACTGTTTTTT. It codes for CASSPLWGRGEKLFF. The chain joins TRBV18 to TRBJ1-4, with a weak D call TRBD1 (5 bases). Trimming took off 1 base at V and 7 bases at J, with 13 bases between the two ends. Germline assignment: CDR1 KGHSH and CDR2 LQKENI. The CDR3 loop spans 15 amino acids. The full variable domain, rest sourced from reference TRBV18 and TRBJ1-4, is NAGVMQNPRHLVRRRGQEARLRCSPMKGHSHVYWYRQLPEEGLKFMVYLQKENIIDESGMPKERFSAEFPKEGPSILRIQQVVRGDSAAYFCASSPLWGRGEKLFFGSGTQLSVL.

The chain links TRBV6-2 or TRBV6-3 to TRBJ2-2; perhaps TRBD2 as D (5 bases). The germline CDR1 and CDR2 sequences are MNHEY and SVGEGT. V was cut by 7 bases and J by 4 bases, with 19 bases left in between. CDR3 length: 16 amino acids. This chain's CDR3 is CASTTSGIGSTGELFF. In DNA, the CDR3 is TGTGCCAGCACCACGTCGGGGATTGGGAGCACCGGGGAGCTGTTTTTT.

This clonotype was counted only a few times. The J gene is TRBJ2-1, the V gene TRBV20-1, with TRBD2 matching 7 bases. CDR1 DFQATT and CDR2 SNEGSKA come from the germline V gene (reference sequence). The CDR3 totals 16 residues. After removal of 0 bases from V and 4 bases from J, the junction contained 9 bases not matched to a gene. The CDR3 loop reads CSARDSASGKYNEQFF. CDR3 sequence (DNA): TGCAGTGCTAGAGATTCGGCCAGCGGGAAATACAATGAGCAGTTCTTC.

This clonotype has only one observation. The CDR3 reads CASSVEEVTRHSYEQYF. In nucleotides, the CDR3 is TGTGCCAGCAGCGTAGAAGAAGTGACTAGACATTCCTACGAGCAGTACTTC. The genes are TRBV9 and TRBJ2-7; a weak D match, TRBD2 (6 bases). The germline gives CDR1 SGDLS, CDR2 YYNGEE. Trimming removed 0 bases at V and 1 base at J, with 17 bases between. The CDR3 is made up of 17 amino acids.

This chain connects TRBV20-1 to TRBJ2-2, with D possibly TRBD2 on 5 matching bases. CDR1 and CDR2 from the germline V gene are DFQATT and SNEGSKA (reference sequence). The CDR3 runs 12 residues. The V end lost 3 bases, the J end lost 7 bases, and 9 bases lay between the germline ends. The chain's CDR3 is CSARDGDGELFF. The CDR3 DNA reads as TGCAGTGCTAGGGACGGGGACGGGGAGCTGTTTTTT.

The CDR3 protein is CASSLLSANEKLFF. The CDR3, as DNA: TGCGCCAGCAGTCTACTCTCGGCTAATGAAAAACTGTTTTTT. This chain links TRBV5-1 with TRBJ1-4; D is ambiguous. Germline assignment: CDR1 SGHRS and CDR2 YFSETQ. The ends were cut back, 5 bases at V and 3 bases at J, with 11 bases in the middle. The CDR3 is 14 residues long. The whole variable domain, filled in from reference TRBV5-1 and TRBJ1-4, reads KAGVTQTPRYLIKTRGQQVTLSCSPISGHRSVSWYQQTPGQGLQFLFEYFSETQRNKGNFPGRFSGRQFSNSRSEMNVSTLELGDSALYLCASSLLSANEKLFFGSGTQLSVL.

This chain joins TRBV11-2 and TRBJ2-3; D remains ambiguous. Trimming pared 3 bases from V and 0 bases from J, leaving 13 bases between. Germline CDR1 and CDR2: SGHAT and FQNNGV. The CDR3 spans 16 residues. For the CDR3, the DNA is TGTGCCAGCAGCTTTCCGACGGACCGTAGCACAGATACGCAGTATTTT. It specifies CASSFPTDRSTDTQYF.

This clonotype was counted a few times. The V call is TRBV4-3, the J call TRBJ2-1; D unresolved. V dropped 0 bases and J dropped 2 bases, with 8 bases sitting between them. Germline CDR1 LGHNA, CDR2 YSLEER. The CDR3 has 15 residues. The CDR3 spells CASSQDQPAYNEQFF. CDR3 DNA: TGCGCCAGCAGCCAAGATCAACCGGCCTACAATGAGCAGTTCTTC.

The chain employs TRBV20-1 and TRBJ2-5; TRBD1 agrees at 7 bases. Germline trimming cut 5 bases from V and 2 bases from J; bases unmatched to any gene: 5. CDR1 and CDR2 from the germline V gene are DFQATT and SNEGSKA (reference sequence). The CDR3 runs to 13 residues. The CDR3, as DNA: TGCAGTGCTCCGAGACAGGGACAAGAGACCCAGTACTTC. Its protein product is CSAPRQGQETQYF.